Listed below are T cell receptor beta chains from one sample, sequenced in a study of blood T cell repertoires in COVID-19. TCRdb's table, derived via immunoSEQ multiplex PCR, lists solely in-frame clones and lacks some. The data show about 200,000 clones, with over 70% seen just once and less than 6% held by the top ten. Sequencing input: peripheral blood. The source is a woman in her 70s with acute or convalescent COVID-19. The CDR3 runs from the conserved cysteine through the conserved F or W. D genes are given only for firm matches. Not all rows give a size; the values are once, few, many and, for expanded clones, a class.

clone size,J gene,V gene,D gene,CDR3 protein,CDR3 DNA
-,TRBJ2-5,TRBV10-3,-,CAISEFREETQYF,TGTGCCATCAGTGAGTTTCGAGAAGAGACCCAGTACTTC
-,TRBJ1-2,TRBV5-4,-,CASSLAGGQAGGYTF,TGTGCCAGCAGCTTGGCCGGGGGGCAGGCCGGAGGCTACACCTTC
few,TRBJ1-1,TRBV4-1,-,CASSPGPPRRMNTEAFF,TGCGCCAGCAGCCCTGGGCCCCCCAGGCGAATGAACACTGAAGCTTTCTTT
-,TRBJ2-2,TRBV6-2/TRBV6-3,TRBD1,CASSPTGGRNTGELFF,TGTGCCAGCAGCCCTACAGGGGGGAGGAACACCGGGGAGCTGTTTTTT
-,TRBJ2-7,TRBV3-1/TRBV3-2,TRBD2,CASSRTSGTAYEQYF,TGTGCCAGCAGCAGAACTAGCGGGACCGCCTACGAGCAGTACTTC
-,TRBJ1-1,TRBV2,TRBD1,CASNGQGYNTEAFF,TGTGCCAGCAACGGACAGGGGTATAACACTGAAGCTTTCTTT
few,TRBJ2-7,TRBV3-1/TRBV3-2,-,CASSRSGVLYEQYF,TGTGCCAGCAGCCGCTCCGGGGTCCTCTACGAGCAGTACTTC
-,TRBJ2-7,TRBV7-8,-,CASSPRTEIYEQYF,TGTGCCAGCAGTCCCCGGACAGAGATCTACGAGCAGTACTTC
-,TRBJ2-3,TRBV5-1,TRBD2,CASSGGTSGYTDTQYF,TGCGCCAGCAGCGGCGGGACTAGCGGCTACACAGATACGCAGTATTTT
-,TRBJ1-2,TRBV7-9,-,CASSLVQASYGYTF,TGTGCCAGCAGCTTAGTCCAGGCCTCATATGGCTACACCTTC
-,TRBJ2-1,TRBV5-1,-,CASSSSGGDNEQFF,TGCGCCAGCAGCAGTAGCGGAGGGGACAATGAGCAGTTCTTC
-,TRBJ2-2,TRBV11-2,TRBD2,CASSLDLLAYTGELFF,TGTGCCAGCAGCTTAGATTTACTAGCGTACACCGGGGAGCTGTTTTTT